A single sample gave rise to the 10 T cell receptor beta chains below, sequenced in a study of blood T cell repertoires in COVID-19. Assay used: immunoSEQ multiplex PCR; TCRdb lists only in-frame clones, some missing. This sample carries 45,000 to 60,000 clones, around 90% of them seen once, and the ten largest clones take 3%. Material for sequencing was peripheral blood. These receptors all come from a man aged 45-65 years with active COVID-19.

The chain carries TRBV9 and TRBJ2-2; TRBD2 aligns across 10 bases. The trim removed 4 bases at V and 1 base at J, leaving 10 bases unmatched. The CDR3 extends over 18 amino acids. Per germline, CDR1 SGDLS and CDR2 YYNGEE. CDR3 in amino acids: CASSFLAGAILNTGELFF. The CDR3 coding sequence is TGTGCCAGCAGCTTCCTAGCGGGAGCGATTTTGAACACCGGGGAGCTGTTTTTT.

This clone was observed once. The rearrangement joins TRBV6-5 to TRBJ2-7; 8 bases map to TRBD1. V dropped 4 bases and J dropped 7; count of bases not matched to a gene: 12. This CDR3 region has 15 residues. The germline V gene encodes CDR1 MNHEY and CDR2 SVGAGI. The CDR3 loop reads CASSFETTGVGEQYF. The CDR3 nucleotides are TGTGCCAGCAGTTTCGAAACGACAGGGGTGGGGGAGCAGTACTTC.

In this sample, this clone turned up once. The rearrangement joins TRBV5-1 to TRBJ2-1; D gene uncertain. Germline V lookup: CDR1 SGHRS, CDR2 YFSETQ. The CDR3 has 13 residues. V dropped 0 bases and J dropped 10 bases, with 11 bases sitting between them. Written as DNA, the CDR3 is TGCGCCAGCAGCTTGGGCGTAGCTCGGGAGCAGTTCTTC. Translated: CASSLGVAREQFF.

This clone was seen a handful of times. This chain connects TRBV11-2 to TRBJ2-7; TRBD2 aligns across 13 bases. With V trimmed by 5 bases and J by 3 bases, 7 bases remained unmatched. The CDR3 is 16 residues long. The V gene's germline CDR1 is SGHAT and CDR2 FQNNGV. CDR3 coding DNA: TGTGCCAGCAGCCGCCTGACTAGCGGGAGGTACTACGAGCAGTACGTC. Translating it yields CASSRLTSGRYYEQYV.

V usage is TRBV5-8 and J usage is TRBJ1-5, with 8 bases identical to TRBD1. Germline V gene lookup returns CDR1 SGHTS and CDR2 YDEGEE. The V gene end was trimmed by 4 bases and the J gene end by 6 bases; junction bases not matched to a gene: 15. CDR3 length equals 17 residues. The CDR3 loop reads CASSVRDRSEFRQPQHF. In DNA form, the CDR3 reads TGTGCCAGCAGCGTCCGGGACAGGTCTGAATTTCGTCAGCCCCAGCATTTT.

J is TRBJ2-3 and V is TRBV5-6; TRBD2 aligns across 7 bases. Germline lookup yields CDR1 SGHDT and CDR2 YYEEEE. The V segment lost 3 bases and the J segment 5 bases; nucleotides outside the gene matches: 6. This CDR3 has 14 amino acids. Here the CDR3 DNA reads TGTGCCAGCAGCTCGGGACCGGGGGGAGATACGCAGTATTTT. Translated, it gives CASSSGPGGDTQYF.

The V and J genes are TRBV19 and TRBJ2-5; 14 bases fit TRBD2. The CDR3 is 19 residues long. The V gene's germline CDR1 is LNHDA and CDR2 SQIVND (reference sequence). V gave up 5 bases and J gave up 5 bases; unmatched junction bases: 16. In nucleotides, the CDR3 is TGTGCCAGTAGTCTGCGACCCGGGACTAGCGGGAGATTTGGTGAGACCCAGTACTTC. Translation gives CASSLRPGTSGRFGETQYF. Combining the CDR3 with reference TRBV19 and TRBJ2-5 gives the whole variable domain DGGITQSPKYLFRKEGQNVTLSCEQNLNHDAMYWYRQDPGQGLRLIYYSQIVNDFQKGDIAEGYSVSREKKESFPLTVTSAQKNPTAFYLCASSLRPGTSGRFGETQYFGPGTRLLVL.

The chain employs TRBV7-2 and TRBJ1-2; D gene ambiguous. The CDR3 runs 17 residues. Germline values: CDR1 SGHTA, CDR2 FQGNSA. V lost 4 bases to trimming and J lost 1 base, with 19 bases between them. The DNA for the CDR3 is TGTGCCAGCAGCTCGCAGGAGGCCAGGCCATATAACTATGGCTACACCTTC. This encodes CASSSQEARPYNYGYTF.

The chain is built from TRBV19 and TRBJ2-5, with TRBD1 identical over 8 bases. The CDR3 loop spans 18 amino acids. Germline trimming cut 1 base from V and 5 bases from J; bases unmatched to any gene: 15. Germline-derived CDR1 and CDR2 are LNHDA and SQIVND (reference sequence). The CDR3 protein is CASSIVGVGAGGRETQYF. The DNA for the CDR3 is TGTGCCAGTAGTATAGTAGGGGTTGGGGCAGGGGGCCGTGAGACCCAGTACTTC.

The rearrangement joins TRBV6-5 to TRBJ2-1; 8 bases map to TRBD2. The germline gives CDR1 MNHEY, CDR2 SVGAGI. The CDR3 runs to 16 residues. V dropped 2 bases and J dropped 4; count of bases not matched to a gene: 7. This chain's CDR3 is CASSYGSGRVYNEQFF. The CDR3 bases are TGTGCCAGCAGTTACGGAAGCGGGAGAGTATACAATGAGCAGTTCTTC.